This entry is about one T cell receptor beta chain. This clonotype turned up a few times. What this receptor recognizes is not known. No quality values exist for individual bases; no much larger clone is one base distant. Spanning cysteine to phenylalanine, the CDR3 consists of 11 amino acids. Only the CDR3 DNA stays, 33 bases, in frame from base 1. CDR1 and CDR2, per the germline V gene, are MGHDK and SYGVNS. Trimming removed 10 bases from V and 9 bases from J, leaving 13 bases between the germline ends. The sample is drawn from a study of T-cell reconstitution after alpha-beta-depleted transplantation in children (dated by TCRdb to 2016 to 2017). About the full investigation: Using TCR repertoire profiling, the study followed T-cell immune reconstitution in a quantitative way in children after TCRalphabeta/CD19-depleted allogeneic hematopoietic cell transplantation.

Library method: PCR. The sequencer was an Illumina HiSeq 2500. TCR libraries were prepared with molecular barcoding, using unique molecular identifiers to normalize TCRbeta repertoire quantification. TCRdb redid the processing of the public reads, applying fastp at Q25 and MiXCR, and retained in-frame beta chains. Each record represents a unique CDR3 protein, reported with the most common genes and DNA among its rows. This sample gives approximately 400,000 distinct CDR3 sequences in total; 11% of them show up just once. Clones ranked in the top ten supply roughly 6% of the sample. The starting material was PBMCs from the stem cell graft donor, obtained from the stem cell graft. The rearranged segments are TRBV25-1 and TRBJ2-1; the D gene is perhaps TRBD2, from 6 matching bases. This clonotype originated in a human donor who donated a stem cell graft to a child with acute myeloid leukemia. The CDR3 reads CATQWGVEQFF. The DNA sequence reads TGTGCCACTCAATGGGGGGTTGAGCAGTTCTTC.